This T cell receptor (beta chain) was obtained from a study of tumor and adjacent non-tumor tissue in lung cancer. The template was RNA from unsorted bulk tissue. General study results and limits: Shorter survival was associated with higher TCR diversity in tumors. Compared with tumor, normal lung showed significantly lower TCR diversity.

A remark on this clonotype: The target antigen is unknown.

The library came from three nested PCR rounds adapted from ARM-PCR protocols. TCRdb processed the multiplex PCR reads anew with MiXCR; each CDR3 protein has one entry. The table shows over 110,000 distinct CDR3 sequences, with around two thirds occurring only once. Germline CDR1 SGHNT, CDR2 YENEEA. The CDR3 is made up of 13 amino acids. Sequencing used lung tumor tissue. This receptor was identified in a man in his fifties or sixties with small cell lung cancer. The V gene is TRBV11-3, the J gene TRBJ2-7; D remains ambiguous. The CDR3 loop reads CACSFGYSYEQYF. The DNA for the CDR3 is TGTGCTTGCAGCTTCGGCTATTCCTACGAGCAGTACTTC.